This entry concerns a single TCR beta chain. This clone has only one observation. Its antigen remains undetermined. No much larger clonotype is one base removed from it; base qualities were not supplied. This record belongs to a study of PD-1 blockade in mismatch repair-deficient tumors (dated by TCRdb to about 2017). Background on the whole study: The trial enrolled roughly 83 consecutive patients with 12 to 13 mismatch repair-deficient cancer types between 2013 and 2016, all previously treated and progressing. Tumor-associated T cell clones in the peripheral blood of patients responding to PD-1 blockade were tracked using deep sequencing of TCR CDR3 regions. Points the paper makes about the study in general: Tumor-resident clones, often undetectable in blood before treatment, expanded rapidly after pembrolizumab and then contracted, generally before radiologic responses.

The CDR3, from cysteine to phenylalanine, totals 14 residues. Only the CDR3 part of the read is kept: 42 bases, read in frame from the first base. The germline V gene encodes CDR1 PRHDT and CDR2 FYEKMQ (reference sequence). Relative to germline, V is 8 bases shorter and J is 6 bases shorter, with 17 bases between their ends. Mismatch repair deficiency was established in every enrolled patient by polymerase chain reaction or immunohistochemistry. TCR sequencing was performed for a few patients who responded to pembrolizumab therapy. The phase II trial prospectively evaluated PD-1 blockade with pembrolizumab in advanced mismatch repair-deficient cancers, independent of tissue of origin. Peripheral blood T cell samples were serially collected before and at multiple times after PD-1 blockade was started. Blood sampling times were expressed in weeks after the first pembrolizumab dose. Libraries came from the immunoSEQ multiplex PCR assay. Entries here come from immuneACCESS through TCRdb and include only in-frame sequences with V and J called. Some clones fail to appear in such tables; in the studies checked, an unresolved V gene covers under half of the shortfall, and the cause of the remainder is unknown. This sample lists 20,000 to 25,000 clones; around four fifths were detected once. The ten largest clones capture more than 15% of the sample.

The chain is encoded by TRBV13 joined to TRBJ2-1; the D gene cannot be resolved reliably. The sample here was peripheral blood, taken 2 weeks after starting pembrolizumab. The TCR was taken from an adult with mismatch repair-deficient cancer. The DNA sequence is as follows: TGTGCCAGCCTAAGAAGAAGGAGAGGCAATGAGCAGTTCTTC. This is translated as CASLRRRRGNEQFF.